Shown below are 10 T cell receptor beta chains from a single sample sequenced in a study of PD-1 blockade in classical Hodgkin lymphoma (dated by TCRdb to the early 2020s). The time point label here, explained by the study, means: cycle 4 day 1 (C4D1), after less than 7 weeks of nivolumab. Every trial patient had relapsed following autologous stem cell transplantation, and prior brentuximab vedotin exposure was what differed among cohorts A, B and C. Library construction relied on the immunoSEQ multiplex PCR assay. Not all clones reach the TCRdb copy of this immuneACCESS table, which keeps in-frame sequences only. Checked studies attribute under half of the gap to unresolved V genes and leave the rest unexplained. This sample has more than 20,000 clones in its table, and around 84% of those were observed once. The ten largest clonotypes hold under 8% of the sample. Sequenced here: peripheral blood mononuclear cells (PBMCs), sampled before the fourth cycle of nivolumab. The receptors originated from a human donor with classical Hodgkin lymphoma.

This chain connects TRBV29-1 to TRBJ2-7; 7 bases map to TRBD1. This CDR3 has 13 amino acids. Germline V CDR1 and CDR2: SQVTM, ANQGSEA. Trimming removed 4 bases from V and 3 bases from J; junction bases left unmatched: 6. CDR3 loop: CSVGGGQSYEQYF. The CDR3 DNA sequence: TGCAGCGTTGGAGGGGGACAGAGCTACGAGCAGTACTTC.

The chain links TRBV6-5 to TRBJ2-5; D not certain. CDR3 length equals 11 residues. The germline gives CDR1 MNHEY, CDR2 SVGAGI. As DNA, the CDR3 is TGTGCGGCCGCCGTAAGGGAGACCCAGTACTTC. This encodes CAAAVRETQYF.

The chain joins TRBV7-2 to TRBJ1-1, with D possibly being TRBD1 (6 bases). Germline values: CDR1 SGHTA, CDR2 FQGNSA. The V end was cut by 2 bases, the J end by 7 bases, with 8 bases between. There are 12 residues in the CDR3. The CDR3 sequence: CASSLTGIEAFF. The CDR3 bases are TGTGCCAGCAGCTTAACAGGGATTGAAGCTTTCTTT.

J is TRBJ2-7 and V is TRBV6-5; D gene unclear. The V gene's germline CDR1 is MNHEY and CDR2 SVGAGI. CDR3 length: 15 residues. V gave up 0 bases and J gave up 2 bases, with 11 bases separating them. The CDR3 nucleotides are TGTGCCAGCAGTTACTCCGGAGCGAATGCCTACGAGCAGTACTTC. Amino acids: CASSYSGANAYEQYF.

The CDR3 DNA follows: TGTGCCAGCAGCCCAGGGACAGGCCGCATCTCTGGAAACACCATATATTTT. It specifies CASSPGTGRISGNTIYF. The V gene is TRBV2, the J gene TRBJ1-3; TRBD1 aligns across 8 bases. The germline gives CDR1 SNHLY, CDR2 FYNNEI. This CDR3 spans 17 amino acids. The trim removed 6 bases at V and 0 bases at J, leaving 10 bases unmatched.

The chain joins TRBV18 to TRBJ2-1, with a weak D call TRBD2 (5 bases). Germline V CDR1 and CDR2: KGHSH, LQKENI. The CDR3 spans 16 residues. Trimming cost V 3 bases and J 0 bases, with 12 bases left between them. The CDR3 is CASSPVTGSSYNEQFF. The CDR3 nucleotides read TGTGCCAGCTCACCCGTGACGGGAAGCTCCTACAATGAGCAGTTCTTC.

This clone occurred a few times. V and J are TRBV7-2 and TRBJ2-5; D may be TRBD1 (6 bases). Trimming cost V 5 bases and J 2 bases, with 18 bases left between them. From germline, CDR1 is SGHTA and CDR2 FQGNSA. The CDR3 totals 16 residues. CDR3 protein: CASSLSRGTLQETQYF. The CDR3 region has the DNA TGTGCCAGCAGCCTTAGCAGGGGTACCCTTCAAGAGACCCAGTACTTC.

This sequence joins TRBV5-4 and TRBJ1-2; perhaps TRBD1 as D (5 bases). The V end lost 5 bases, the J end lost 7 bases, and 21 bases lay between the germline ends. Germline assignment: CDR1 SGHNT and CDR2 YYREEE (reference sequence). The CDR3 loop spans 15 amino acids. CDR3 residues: CASRTTGTASSGYTF. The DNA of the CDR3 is TGTGCCAGCAGAACCACCGGGACGGCCTCATCTGGCTACACCTTC.

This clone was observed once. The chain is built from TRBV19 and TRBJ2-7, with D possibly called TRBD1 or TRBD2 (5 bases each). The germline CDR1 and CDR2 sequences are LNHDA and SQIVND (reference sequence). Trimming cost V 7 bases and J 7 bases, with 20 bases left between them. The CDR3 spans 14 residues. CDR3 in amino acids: CASMRGFQRGEQYF. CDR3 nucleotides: TGTGCCAGTATGAGAGGGTTCCAGAGGGGTGAGCAGTACTTC.

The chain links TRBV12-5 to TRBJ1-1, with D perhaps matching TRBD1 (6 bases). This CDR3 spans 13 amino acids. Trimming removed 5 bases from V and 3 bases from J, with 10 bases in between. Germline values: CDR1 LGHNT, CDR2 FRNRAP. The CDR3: CASGEGVYTEAFF. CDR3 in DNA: TGTGCTAGTGGTGAGGGGGTTTACACTGAAGCTTTCTTT.